Given below is one T cell receptor (beta chain) in context. The antigen remains unidentified. This entry is derived from a study of OX40 agonist ivuxolimab in advanced cancers. Produced via immunoSEQ multiplex PCR; TCRdb's table is partial and in-frame only. The sample yields under 100,000 clones, 92% seen once. V lost 7 bases and J lost 5; bases outside the gene matches: 13. Germline CDR1 reads SGDLS; CDR2 reads YYNGEE. The CDR3 spans 15 residues. Study-level results: Clonal expansion was among the lowest in partial responders at 0.1-3.0 mg/kg, especially CD8+.

The source of this sequence is an adult with an advanced solid tumor such as melanoma, head and neck, liver or kidney cancer. J is TRBJ1-2 and V is TRBV9, with TRBD1 matching over 8 bases. Material: CD4+ or CD8+ T cells sorted from blood, obtained in a trial of the OX40 agonist ivuxolimab. This CDR3 is CASRAAGQGAYGYTF. For the CDR3, the DNA is TGTGCCAGCCGGGCGGCGGGGCAGGGGGCTTATGGCTACACCTTC.